This T cell receptor (beta chain) was sequenced during a study of T-cell reconstitution after alpha-beta-depleted transplantation in children. Overall study findings and caveats: Several hundred rapidly expanded clones from non-depleted graft cells reportedly supplied alpha-beta T cells about two months post-transplant. In some patients, recipient T cells and intrathymic progenitors surviving conditioning explained high day-60 diversity. Newly generated T cells supplied most T-cell counts and diversity one year post-transplant.

During its preparation, the TCRbeta library received unique molecular identifiers. TCRdb processed the PCR reads anew with MiXCR; each CDR3 protein has one entry. The sample carries roughly 490,000 distinct CDR3 sequences, approximately 10% recorded once. With 6 bases removed from V and 2 bases from J, the gap between germline ends came to 17 bases. CDR3 length: 16 residues. Germline V gene data show CDR1 as MNHEY and CDR2 as SMNVEV (reference sequence). In its sample, this clonotype was seen many times. As yet, its antigen is unknown. This chain links TRBV27 with TRBJ1-5; D gene uncertain. This clonotype originated in a female patient aged 2-15 years who had a stem cell transplant for aplastic anemia, so the T cells may come from the graft donor. The material sequenced was PBMCs, mostly from graft donor cells, taken 180 days after TCRalphabeta/CD19-depleted stem cell transplant. CDR3 coding DNA: TGTGCCAGCAGCCCAACGGACGGTTGGCGCAATCAGCCCCAGCATTTT. This sequence encodes CASSPTDGWRNQPQHF.